This record looks at one T cell receptor (beta chain) sequence and its context. As yet, its antigen is unknown. TCRdb reprocessed the 5' RACE reads via MiXCR and lists one record per CDR3 protein. This sample has about 530,000 distinct CDR3 sequences; approximately 20% occur once, and the top ten carry about 0.48%. The sample belongs to a study of identical twins. The study's findings and limits: Clonotypes of the beta chain that were abundant in cord blood carried fewer insertions (memory repertoires showed none).

Per the germline V gene, CDR1 is SGHVS and CDR2 is FNYEAQ. The CDR3 covers 16 residues. The trim removed 5 bases at V and 2 bases at J, leaving 7 bases unmatched. The same sample was also studied in work on yellow fever vaccine responses in identical twins.

Material: CD4+ T cells sorted from blood. The sequence derives from a woman in her late teens or twenties in good health. This sequence joins TRBV7-6 and TRBJ2-3; 10 bases are a match to TRBD2. Written as DNA, the CDR3 is TGTGCCAGCAGCACCCAAGCGGGGGGGTACACAGATACGCAGTATTTT. Translated, it gives CASSTQAGGYTDTQYF. The full variable domain, rest sourced from reference TRBV7-6 and TRBJ2-3, is GAGVSQSPRYKVTKRGQDVALRCDPISGHVSLYWYRQALGQGPEFLTYFNYEAQQDKSGLPNDRFSAERPEGSISTLTIQRTEQRDSAMYRCASSTQAGGYTDTQYFGPGTRLTVL.